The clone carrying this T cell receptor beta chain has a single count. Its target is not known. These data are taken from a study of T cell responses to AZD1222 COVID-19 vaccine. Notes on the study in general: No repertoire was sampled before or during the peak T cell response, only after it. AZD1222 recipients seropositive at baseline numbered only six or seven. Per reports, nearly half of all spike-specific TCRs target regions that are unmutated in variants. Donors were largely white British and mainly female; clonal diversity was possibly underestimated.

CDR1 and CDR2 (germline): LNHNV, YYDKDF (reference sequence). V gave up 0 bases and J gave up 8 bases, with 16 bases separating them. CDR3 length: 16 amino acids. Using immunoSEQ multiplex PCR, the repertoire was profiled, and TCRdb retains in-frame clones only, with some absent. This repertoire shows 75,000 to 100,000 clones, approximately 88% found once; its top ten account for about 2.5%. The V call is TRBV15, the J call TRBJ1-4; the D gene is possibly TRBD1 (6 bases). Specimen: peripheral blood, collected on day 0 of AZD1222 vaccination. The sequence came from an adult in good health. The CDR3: CATSRDGGGSGEKLFF. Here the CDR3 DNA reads TGTGCCACCAGCAGAGATGGGGGGGGCTCAGGAGAAAAACTGTTTTTT.